The source of this TCR beta chain is a study of blood T cell repertoires in COVID-19 (dated by TCRdb to 2020 to 2022). Context from the whole study: Samples covering the acute and convalescent phases of COVID-19 were provided by collaborators in the United States, Italy and Spain. The material from the prospective study consisted of cDNA or gDNA derived from T cells, B-cell-depleted T cells, or PBMCs. Deeply sampled blood TCRbeta repertoires from subjects exposed to, actively infected with, or recovered from COVID-19 were included in the dataset. A freely available public database, intended as a resource for researchers studying the immune response to SARS-CoV-2, is where the repertoires were released. Samples were obtained from the ongoing ImmuneRACE study (first 160 participants) and from about 1,300 subjects provided by 6 global collaborators. The sample metadata nearly always contained a de-identified subject ID, COVID-19 status, age in years and sex. HLA class I and class II types, where available, came from metadata supplied by the sample provider rather than from assay-based typing. Study-wide findings and limitations: The amount of clinical and demographic metadata varied by source and participant and was provided uncurated.

Whole blood was collected in K2EDTA tubes by collaborating institutions according to the institutions' own protocols. For TCRbeta analysis, collaborators shipped samples in one of three forms: frozen whole blood, isolated PBMCs, or DNA extracted from either of those sample types. TCRbeta CDR3 regions were amplified from genomic DNA by means of the immunoSEQ Assay, a bias-controlled multiplex PCR. As for how the authors treated the data: Within the assay, amplification of reference gene primers was used to estimate how many nucleated cells each sample contained. Sequence reads were collapsed and filtered to measure the absolute abundance of every unique TCRbeta CDR3 rearrangement. For each sample, productive Simpson clonality was calculated by taking the square root of Simpson's diversity index across productive rearrangements. In its TCRdb copy, this immuneACCESS table keeps in-frame sequences only and misses some clones. Where compared with another copy, unresolved V genes explain less than half of these, and the others have no known cause. For V, J and clone size, that table is used; D and trimming come from the DNA. The sample records over 200,000 clones, approximately 88% of which are singletons. Of the sample, 27% is held by the ten largest clones.

As to this clone: Its antigen is still unknown. Per-nucleotide qualities are absent, and no much larger clonotype sits a single base away.

V is clipped by 3 bases and J by 6 bases, and the sequence between their germline boundaries is 11 bases long. CDR1 and CDR2 are drawn from the germline V gene: SGHTA, FQGNSA. Reading from cysteine to phenylalanine, the CDR3 counts 13 amino acids. Solely the CDR3 DNA is kept, with 39 bases framed from the first base. Sequenced sample: peripheral blood. The sequence derives from a man aged 35 to 55 with acute or convalescent COVID-19. The V gene is TRBV7-2 and the J gene is TRBJ1-1; the D segment cannot be called with confidence. The CDR3 loop reads CASSFTGGAEAFF. The DNA is as follows: TGTGCCAGCAGCTTCACGGGAGGCGCTGAAGCTTTCTTT.